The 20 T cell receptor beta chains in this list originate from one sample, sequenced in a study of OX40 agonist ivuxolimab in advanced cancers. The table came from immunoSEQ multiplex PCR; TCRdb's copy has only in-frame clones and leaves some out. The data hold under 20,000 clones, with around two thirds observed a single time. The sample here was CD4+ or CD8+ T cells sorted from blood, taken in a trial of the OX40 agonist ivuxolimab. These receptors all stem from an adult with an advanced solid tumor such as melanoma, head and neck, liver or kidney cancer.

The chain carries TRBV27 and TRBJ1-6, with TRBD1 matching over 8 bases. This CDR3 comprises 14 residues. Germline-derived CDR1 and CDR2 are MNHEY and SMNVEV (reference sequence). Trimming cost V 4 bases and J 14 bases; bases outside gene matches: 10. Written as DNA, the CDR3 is TGTGCCAGCAGTTCGGACAGGGCCTTTAGTACCCTCCACTTT. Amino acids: CASSSDRAFSTLHF.

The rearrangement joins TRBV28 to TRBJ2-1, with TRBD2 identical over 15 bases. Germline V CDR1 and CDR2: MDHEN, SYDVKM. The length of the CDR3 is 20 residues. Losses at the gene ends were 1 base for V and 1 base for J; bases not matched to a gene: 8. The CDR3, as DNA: TGTGCCAGCAGTTTATTTTCGGGACTAGCGGGAGGACCGTCCTACAATGAGCAGTTCTTC. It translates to CASSLFSGLAGGPSYNEQFF.

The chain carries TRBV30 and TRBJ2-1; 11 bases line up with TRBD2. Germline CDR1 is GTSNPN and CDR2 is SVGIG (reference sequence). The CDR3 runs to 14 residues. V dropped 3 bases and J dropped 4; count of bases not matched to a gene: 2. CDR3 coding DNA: TGTGCCTGGAGCGGGACTAGCGGATACAATGAGCAGTTCTTC. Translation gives CAWSGTSGYNEQFF.

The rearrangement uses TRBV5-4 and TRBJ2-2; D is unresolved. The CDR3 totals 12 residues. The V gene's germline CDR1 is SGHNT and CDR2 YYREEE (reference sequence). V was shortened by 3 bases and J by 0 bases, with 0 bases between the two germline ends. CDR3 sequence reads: CASSSNTGELFF. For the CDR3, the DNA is TGTGCCAGCAGCTCGAACACCGGGGAGCTGTTTTTT.

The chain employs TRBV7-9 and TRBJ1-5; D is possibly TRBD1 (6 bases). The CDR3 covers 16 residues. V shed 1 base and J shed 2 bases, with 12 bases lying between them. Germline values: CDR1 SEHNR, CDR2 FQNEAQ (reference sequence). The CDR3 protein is CASSLEPRGRNQPQHF. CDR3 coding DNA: TGTGCCAGCAGCTTAGAGCCCAGGGGCCGCAATCAGCCCCAGCATTTT.

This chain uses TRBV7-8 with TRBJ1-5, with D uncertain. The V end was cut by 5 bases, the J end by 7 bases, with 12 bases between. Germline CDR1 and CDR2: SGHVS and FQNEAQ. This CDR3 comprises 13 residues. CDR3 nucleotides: TGTGCCAGCAGCCCCGATCCCAGCCAGCCCCAGCATTTT. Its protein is CASSPDPSQPQHF.

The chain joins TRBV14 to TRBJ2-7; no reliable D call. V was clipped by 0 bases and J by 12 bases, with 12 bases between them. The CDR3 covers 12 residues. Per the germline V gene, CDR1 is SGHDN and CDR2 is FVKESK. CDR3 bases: TGTGCCAGCAGCCAAGATCGAGGAGCTCGGTACTTC. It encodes CASSQDRGARYF.

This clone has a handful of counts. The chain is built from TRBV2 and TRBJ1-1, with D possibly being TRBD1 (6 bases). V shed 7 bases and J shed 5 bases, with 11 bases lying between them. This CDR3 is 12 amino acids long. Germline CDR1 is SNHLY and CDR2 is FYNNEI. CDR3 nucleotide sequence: TGTGCCAGCACCCAAGGGGGGACTGAAGCTTTCTTT. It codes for CASTQGGTEAFF.

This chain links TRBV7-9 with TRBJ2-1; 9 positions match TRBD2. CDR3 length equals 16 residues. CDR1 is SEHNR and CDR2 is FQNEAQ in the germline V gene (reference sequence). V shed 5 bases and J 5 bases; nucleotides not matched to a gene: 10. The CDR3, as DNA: TGTGCCAGCAGCCCACCCGGTGTAGCGGGAGACAATGAGCAGTTCTTC. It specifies CASSPPGVAGDNEQFF. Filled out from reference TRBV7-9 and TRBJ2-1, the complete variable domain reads DTGVSQNPRHKITKRGQNVTFRCDPISEHNRLYWYRQTLGQGPEFLTYFQNEAQLEKSRLLSDRFSAERPKGSFSTLEIQRTEQGDSAMYLCASSPPGVAGDNEQFFGPGTRLTVL.

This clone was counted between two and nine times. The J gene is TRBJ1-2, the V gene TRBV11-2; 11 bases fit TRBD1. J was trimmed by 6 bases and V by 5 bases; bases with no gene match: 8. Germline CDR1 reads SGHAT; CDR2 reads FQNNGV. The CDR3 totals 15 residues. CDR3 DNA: TGTGCCAGCAGCCGCGGACAGGGGGCTTTGGATGGCTACACCTTC. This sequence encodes CASSRGQGALDGYTF.

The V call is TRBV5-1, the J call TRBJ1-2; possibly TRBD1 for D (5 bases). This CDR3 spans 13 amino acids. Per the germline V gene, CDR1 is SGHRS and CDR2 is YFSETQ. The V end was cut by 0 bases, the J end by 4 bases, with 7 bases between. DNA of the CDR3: TGCGCCAGCAGCTTGGGGACAAGCTATGGCTACACCTTC. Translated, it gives CASSLGTSYGYTF.

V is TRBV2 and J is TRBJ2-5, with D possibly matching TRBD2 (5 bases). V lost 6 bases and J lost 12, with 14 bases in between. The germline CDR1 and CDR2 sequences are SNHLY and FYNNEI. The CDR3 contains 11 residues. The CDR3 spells CASSGGLTKYF. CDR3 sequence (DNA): TGTGCCAGCAGCGGCGGGCTAACGAAGTACTTC.

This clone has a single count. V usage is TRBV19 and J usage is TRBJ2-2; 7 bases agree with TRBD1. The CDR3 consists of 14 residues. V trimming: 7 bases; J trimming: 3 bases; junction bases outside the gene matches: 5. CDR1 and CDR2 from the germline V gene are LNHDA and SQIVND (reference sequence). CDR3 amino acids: CASKNRGDTGELFF. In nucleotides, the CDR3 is TGTGCCAGTAAAAACAGGGGAGACACCGGGGAGCTGTTTTTT. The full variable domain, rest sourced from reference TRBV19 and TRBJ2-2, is DGGITQSPKYLFRKEGQNVTLSCEQNLNHDAMYWYRQDPGQGLRLIYYSQIVNDFQKGDIAEGYSVSREKKESFPLTVTSAQKNPTAFYLCASKNRGDTGELFFGEGSRLTVL.

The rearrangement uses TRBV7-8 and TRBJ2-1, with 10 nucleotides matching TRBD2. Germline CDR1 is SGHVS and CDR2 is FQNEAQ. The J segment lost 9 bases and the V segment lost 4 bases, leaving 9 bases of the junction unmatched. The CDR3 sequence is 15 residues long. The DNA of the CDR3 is TGTGCCAGCAGCTACGGACTAGCGGCGGAGAGTGAGCAGTTCTTC. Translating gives CASSYGLAAESEQFF.

The CDR3 sequence is CGTSPITQSRANVLTF. As DNA, the CDR3 is TGTGGCACCTCGCCGATAACACAAAGTCGGGCCAACGTCCTGACTTTC. This rearrangement joins TRBV8-2 to TRBJ2-6; TRBD1 is the table's D call, not checked against the DNA. TRBV8-2 is annotated as a pseudogene. The CDR3 length is 16 residues.

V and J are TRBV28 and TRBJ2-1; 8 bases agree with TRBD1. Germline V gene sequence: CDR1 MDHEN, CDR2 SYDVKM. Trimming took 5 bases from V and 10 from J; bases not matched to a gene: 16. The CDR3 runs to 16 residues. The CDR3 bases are TGTGCCAGCAGTACGGGACAGGCGCGAAGTAGGGTCGAGCAGTTCTTC. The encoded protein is CASSTGQARSRVEQFF.

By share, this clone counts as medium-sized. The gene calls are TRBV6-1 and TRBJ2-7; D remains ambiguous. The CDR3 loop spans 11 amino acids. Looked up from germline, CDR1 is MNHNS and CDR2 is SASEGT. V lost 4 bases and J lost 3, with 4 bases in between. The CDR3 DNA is TGTGCCAGCAGTGGGGACTACGAGCAGTACTTC. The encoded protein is CASSGDYEQYF.

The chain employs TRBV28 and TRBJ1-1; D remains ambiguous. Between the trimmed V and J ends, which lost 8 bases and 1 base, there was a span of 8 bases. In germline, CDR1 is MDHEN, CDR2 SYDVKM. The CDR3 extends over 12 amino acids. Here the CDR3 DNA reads TGTGCCAGCTTATCAGGGAACACTGAAGCTTTCTTT. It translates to CASLSGNTEAFF.

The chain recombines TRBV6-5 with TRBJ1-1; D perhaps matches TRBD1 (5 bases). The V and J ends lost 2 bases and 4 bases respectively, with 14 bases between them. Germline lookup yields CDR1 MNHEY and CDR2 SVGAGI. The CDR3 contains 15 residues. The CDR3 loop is CASSYRAGGSTEAFF. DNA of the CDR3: TGTGCCAGCAGTTACCGGGCCGGGGGGAGCACTGAAGCTTTCTTT.

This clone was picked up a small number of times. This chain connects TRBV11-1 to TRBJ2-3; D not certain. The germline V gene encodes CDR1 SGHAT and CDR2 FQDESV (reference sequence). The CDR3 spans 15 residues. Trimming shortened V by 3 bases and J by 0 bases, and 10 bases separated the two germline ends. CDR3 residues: CASSFAQLSTDTQYF. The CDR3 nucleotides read TGTGCCAGCAGCTTCGCGCAACTCAGCACAGATACGCAGTATTTT.